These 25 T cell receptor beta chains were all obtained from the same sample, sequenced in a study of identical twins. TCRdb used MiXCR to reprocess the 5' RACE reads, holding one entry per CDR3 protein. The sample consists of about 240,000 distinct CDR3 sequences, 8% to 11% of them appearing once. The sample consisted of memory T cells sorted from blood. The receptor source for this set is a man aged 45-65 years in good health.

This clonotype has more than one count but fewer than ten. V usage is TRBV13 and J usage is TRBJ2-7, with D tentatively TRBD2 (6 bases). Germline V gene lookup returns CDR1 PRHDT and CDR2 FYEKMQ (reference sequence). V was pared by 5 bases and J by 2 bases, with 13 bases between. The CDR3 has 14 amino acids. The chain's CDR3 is CASSPRGGAYEQYF. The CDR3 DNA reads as TGTGCCAGCAGCCCAAGAGGAGGGGCCTACGAGCAGTACTTC.

The CDR3 DNA reads TGTGCCAGCAGCGGACAGAATACCTACGAGCAGTACTTC. Translated, it gives CASSGQNTYEQYF. The chain is built from TRBV7-9 and TRBJ2-7; tentative D call: TRBD1 (6 bases). Trimming removed 5 bases at V and 2 bases at J, with 10 bases between. Germline CDR1 is SEHNR and CDR2 is FQNEAQ (reference sequence). The CDR3 covers 13 residues.

DNA for the CDR3: TGTGCCAGCAGTTACTACGGGACTAGCACAGATACGCAGTATTTT. Its protein is CASSYYGTSTDTQYF. The chain couples TRBV6-5 to TRBJ2-3; weak D call: TRBD2 (6 bases). Trimming took 1 base from V and 0 from J, leaving 8 bases between them. The CDR3 contains 15 residues. Germline V lookup: CDR1 MNHEY, CDR2 SVGAGI.

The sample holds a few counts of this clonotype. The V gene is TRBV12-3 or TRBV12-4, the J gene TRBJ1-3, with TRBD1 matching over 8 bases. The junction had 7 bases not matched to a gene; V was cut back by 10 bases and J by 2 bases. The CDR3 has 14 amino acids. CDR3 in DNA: TGTGCCACCGAGGACAGGGACGCTGGAAACACCATATATTTT. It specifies CATEDRDAGNTIYF.

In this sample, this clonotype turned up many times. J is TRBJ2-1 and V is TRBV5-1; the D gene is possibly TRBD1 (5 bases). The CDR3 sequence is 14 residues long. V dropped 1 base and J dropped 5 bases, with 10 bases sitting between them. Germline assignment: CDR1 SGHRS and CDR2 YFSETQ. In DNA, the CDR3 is TGCGCCAGCAGCTTGTCCCCAGGGAACAATGAGCAGTTCTTC. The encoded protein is CASSLSPGNNEQFF.

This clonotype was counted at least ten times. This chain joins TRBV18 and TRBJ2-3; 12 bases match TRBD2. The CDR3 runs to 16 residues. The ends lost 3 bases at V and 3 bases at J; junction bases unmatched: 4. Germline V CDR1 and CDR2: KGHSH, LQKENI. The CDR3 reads CASSPRTSGMTDTQYF. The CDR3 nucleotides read TGTGCCAGCTCACCGCGGACTAGCGGGATGACAGATACGCAGTATTTT.

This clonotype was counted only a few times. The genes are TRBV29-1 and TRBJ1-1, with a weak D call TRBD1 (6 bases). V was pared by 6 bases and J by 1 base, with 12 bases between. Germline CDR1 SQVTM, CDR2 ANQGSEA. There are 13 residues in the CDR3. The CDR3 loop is CSVDRTANTEAFF. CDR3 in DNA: TGCAGCGTCGATCGGACAGCGAACACTGAAGCTTTCTTT.

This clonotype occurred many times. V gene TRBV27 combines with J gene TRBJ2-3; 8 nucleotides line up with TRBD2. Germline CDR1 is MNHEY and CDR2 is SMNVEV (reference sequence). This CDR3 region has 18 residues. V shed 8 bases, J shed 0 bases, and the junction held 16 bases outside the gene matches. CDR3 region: CASAYRQEASGSTDTQYF. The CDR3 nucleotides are TGTGCCAGCGCCTACAGGCAAGAGGCTAGCGGGAGCACAGATACGCAGTATTTT.

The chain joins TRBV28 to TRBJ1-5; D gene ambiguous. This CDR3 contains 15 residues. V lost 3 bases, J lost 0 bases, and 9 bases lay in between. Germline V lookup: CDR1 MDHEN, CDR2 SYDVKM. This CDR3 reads CASSLGSISNQPQHF. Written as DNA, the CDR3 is TGTGCCAGCAGTTTGGGGTCGATTAGCAATCAGCCCCAGCATTTT.

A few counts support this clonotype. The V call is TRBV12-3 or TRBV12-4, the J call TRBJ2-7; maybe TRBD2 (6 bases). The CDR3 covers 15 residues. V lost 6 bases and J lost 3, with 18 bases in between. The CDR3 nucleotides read TGTGCCAGCAGCCTGGGAGGCCTACGACGCTACGAGCAGTACTTC. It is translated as CASSLGGLRRYEQYF.

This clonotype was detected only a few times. The CDR3 region has the DNA TGTGCCAGCGCAAGCCCGACAGAGGTTGGTACAGATACGCAGTATTTT. It translates to CASASPTEVGTDTQYF. The J gene is TRBJ2-3, the V gene TRBV27; D is possibly TRBD1 (5 bases). The CDR3 is 16 amino acids. The germline gives CDR1 MNHEY, CDR2 SMNVEV (reference sequence). Trimming removed 8 bases at V and 3 bases at J, with 21 bases between.

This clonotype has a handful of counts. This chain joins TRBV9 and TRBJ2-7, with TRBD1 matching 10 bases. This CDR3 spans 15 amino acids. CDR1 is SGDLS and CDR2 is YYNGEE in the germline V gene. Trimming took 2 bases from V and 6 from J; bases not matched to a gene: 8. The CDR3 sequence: CASSVGPGQGFEQYF. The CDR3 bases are TGTGCCAGCAGCGTGGGGCCGGGACAGGGGTTCGAGCAGTACTTC.

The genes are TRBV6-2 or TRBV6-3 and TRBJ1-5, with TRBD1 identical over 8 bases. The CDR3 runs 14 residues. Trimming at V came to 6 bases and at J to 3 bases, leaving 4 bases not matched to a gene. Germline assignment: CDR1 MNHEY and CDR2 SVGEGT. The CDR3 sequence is CASRRQGNNQPQHF. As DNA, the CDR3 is TGTGCCAGCAGGAGACAGGGGAACAATCAGCCCCAGCATTTT.

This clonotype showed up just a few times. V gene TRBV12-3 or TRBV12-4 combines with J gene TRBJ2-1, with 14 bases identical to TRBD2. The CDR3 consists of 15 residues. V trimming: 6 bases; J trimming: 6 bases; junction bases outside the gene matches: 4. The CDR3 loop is CASRPGLAGANEQFF. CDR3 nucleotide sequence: TGTGCCAGCAGGCCGGGACTAGCGGGGGCCAATGAGCAGTTCTTC.

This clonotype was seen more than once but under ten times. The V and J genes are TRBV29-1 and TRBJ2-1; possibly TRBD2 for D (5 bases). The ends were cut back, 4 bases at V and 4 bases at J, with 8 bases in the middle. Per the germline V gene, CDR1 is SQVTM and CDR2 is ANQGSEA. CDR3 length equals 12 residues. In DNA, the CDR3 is TGCAGCGTTGGGGCGGGTTACAATGAGCAGTTCTTC. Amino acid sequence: CSVGAGYNEQFF.

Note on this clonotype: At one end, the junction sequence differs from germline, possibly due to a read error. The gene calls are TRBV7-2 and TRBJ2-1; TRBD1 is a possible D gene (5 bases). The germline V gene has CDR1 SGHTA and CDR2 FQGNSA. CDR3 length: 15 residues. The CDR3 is CASSLGVSRLNEQFF. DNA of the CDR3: TGTGCCAGCAGTTTAGGGGTTTCCAGGCTAAATGAGCAGTTCTTC.

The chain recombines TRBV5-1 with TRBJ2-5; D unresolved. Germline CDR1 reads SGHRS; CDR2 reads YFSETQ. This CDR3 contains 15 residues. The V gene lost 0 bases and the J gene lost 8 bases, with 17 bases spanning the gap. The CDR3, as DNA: TGCGCCAGCAGCTTGGAGGGCAGTCCCTGGGATACCCAGTACTTC. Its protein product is CASSLEGSPWDTQYF. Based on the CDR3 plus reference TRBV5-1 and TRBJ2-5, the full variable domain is KAGVTQTPRYLIKTRGQQVTLSCSPISGHRSVSWYQQTPGQGLQFLFEYFSETQRNKGNFPGRFSGRQFSNSRSEMNVSTLELGDSALYLCASSLEGSPWDTQYFGPGTRLLVL.

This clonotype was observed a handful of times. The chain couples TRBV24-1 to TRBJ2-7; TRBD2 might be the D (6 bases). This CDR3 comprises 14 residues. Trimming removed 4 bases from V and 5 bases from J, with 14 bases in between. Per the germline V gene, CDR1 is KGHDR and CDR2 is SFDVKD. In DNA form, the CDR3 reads TGTGCCACCAGTGAGGACGGGAGCAGCGACGAGCAGTACTTC. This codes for CATSEDGSSDEQYF.

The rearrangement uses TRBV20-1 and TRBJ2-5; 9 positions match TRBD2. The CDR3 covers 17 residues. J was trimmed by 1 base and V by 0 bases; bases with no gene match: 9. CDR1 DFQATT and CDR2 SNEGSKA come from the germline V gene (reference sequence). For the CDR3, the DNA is TGCAGTGCTAGAGATGTGACTAGCGGTTGGTTCCAAGAGACCCAGTACTTC. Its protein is CSARDVTSGWFQETQYF.

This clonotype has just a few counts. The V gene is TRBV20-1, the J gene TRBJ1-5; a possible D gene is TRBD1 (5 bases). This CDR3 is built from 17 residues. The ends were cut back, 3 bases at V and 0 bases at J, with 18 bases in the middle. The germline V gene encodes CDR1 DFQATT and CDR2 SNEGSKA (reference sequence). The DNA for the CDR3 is TGCAGTGCTAGGAAACACGGGACGGATTATAGCAATCAGCCCCAGCATTTT. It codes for CSARKHGTDYSNQPQHF.

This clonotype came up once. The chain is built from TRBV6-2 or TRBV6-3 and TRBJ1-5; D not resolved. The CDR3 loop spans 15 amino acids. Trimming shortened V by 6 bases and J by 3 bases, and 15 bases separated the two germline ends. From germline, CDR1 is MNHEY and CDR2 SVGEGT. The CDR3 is CASSDSGSYNQPQHF. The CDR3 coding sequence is TGTGCCAGCAGCGACTCCGGCAGTTACAATCAGCCCCAGCATTTT.

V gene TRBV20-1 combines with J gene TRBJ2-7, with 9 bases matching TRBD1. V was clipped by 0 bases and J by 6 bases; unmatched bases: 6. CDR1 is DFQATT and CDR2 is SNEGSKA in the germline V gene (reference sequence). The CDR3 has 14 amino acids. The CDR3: CSARDMGQGSEQYF. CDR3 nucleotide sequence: TGCAGTGCTAGAGATATGGGACAGGGAAGCGAGCAGTACTTC.

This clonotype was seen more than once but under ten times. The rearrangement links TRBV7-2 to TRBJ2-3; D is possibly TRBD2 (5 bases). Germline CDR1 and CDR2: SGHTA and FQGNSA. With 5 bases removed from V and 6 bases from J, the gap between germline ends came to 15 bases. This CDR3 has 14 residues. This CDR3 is CASSAFRGGDTQYF. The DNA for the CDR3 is TGTGCCAGCAGCGCATTCCGGGGTGGGGATACGCAGTATTTT.

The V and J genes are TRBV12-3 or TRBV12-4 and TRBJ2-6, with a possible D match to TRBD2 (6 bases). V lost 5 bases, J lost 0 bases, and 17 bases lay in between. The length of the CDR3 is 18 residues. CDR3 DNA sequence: TGTGCCAGCAGTCCGGGACTTTTAGGAAGCTCTGGGGCCAACGTCCTGACTTTC. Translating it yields CASSPGLLGSSGANVLTF.

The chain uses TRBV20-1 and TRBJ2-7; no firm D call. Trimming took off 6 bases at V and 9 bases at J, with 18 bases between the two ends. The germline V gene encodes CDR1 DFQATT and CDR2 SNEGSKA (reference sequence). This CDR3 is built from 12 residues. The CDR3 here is CSATHGTTRQYF. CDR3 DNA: TGCAGTGCGACCCACGGCACTACGAGGCAGTACTTC.